This TCR beta chain originates from a study of beta chain features in type 1 diabetes. Study summary: Healthy donors resembled patients in age, gender and cell yields. Study observations and caveats: Patients showed naive, central memory and Treg TCRB repertoires that appeared more similar than those of healthy donors. The study found moderately but significantly shorter TCRB CDR3s in all four CD4+ subsets of Type 1 diabetes patients.

Donors contributed one heparinised blood draw apiece, averaging about 116 mL. Stem cell-like memory, regulatory, central memory and naive CD4+ cells were sorted via CD45RO/CCR7/CD25/CD127/CD95/CD27. V was shortened by 3 bases and J by 2 bases, with 12 bases between the two germline ends. The CDR3 runs to 15 residues. Germline V gives CDR1 ENHRY, CDR2 SYGVKD. Notes on this clone: Its specificity is unknown.

Sequenced material consisted of expressed TCRB transcripts (all of the isolated RNA was reverse transcribed). TCRdb's copy holds only in-frame clones and misses some; the assay was immunoSEQ multiplex PCR. The table lists about 740,000 clones, roughly 12% of them singletons. The sequenced sample consisted of naive CD4+ T cells from blood. J is TRBJ2-3 and V is TRBV10-3; TRBD2 is a possible D gene (5 bases). The receptor was isolated from a man aged 18 to 29 with type 1 diabetes. CDR3 sequence: CAISDIGMPTDTQYF. CDR3 DNA sequence: TGTGCCATCAGTGACATCGGGATGCCCACAGATACGCAGTATTTT.